The entry below describes one T cell receptor beta chain. The data originate from a study of memory CD4+ T cells and cytomegalovirus serostatus. The sort gate was single viable CD3+CD4+CD8-CD45RO+ cells for memory CD4+ T cells. Trimming left V 2 bases short and J 8 bases short, with 13 bases between. From germline, CDR1 is SGHVS and CDR2 FQNEAQ. This CDR3 is built from 14 residues. Profiling relied on immunoSEQ multiplex PCR, and the TCRdb table lists in-frame clones only, not all of them. The profile shows about 100,000 clones, about 80% of them singletons. The chain has TRBV7-8 and TRBJ2-1; possibly TRBD1 or TRBD2 for D (5 bases each). This TCR derives from an adult in good health and CMV-seropositive. The sequencing sample was made of memory CD4+ T cells from blood. The CDR3 is CASSLREGVDEQFF. The CDR3 coding sequence is TGTGCCAGCAGCTTACGGGAAGGGGTGGATGAGCAGTTCTTC.